This TCR beta chain was sequenced during a study of T cells after somatic rescue of genetic block. Only in-frame clones appear in the TCRdb table, and some are missing; sequencing was by immunoSEQ multiplex PCR. The sample includes some 12,000 clones, under 85% of them seen just once. This CDR3 contains 15 residues. Trimming pared 0 bases from V and 8 bases from J, leaving 14 bases between. Germline CDR1 and CDR2: MNHNS and SASEGT. This TCR was recovered from a boy between 10 and 17 years old. The sequenced material came from peripheral blood mononuclear cells (PBMCs). The rearrangement joins TRBV6-1 to TRBJ2-1; D unclear. CDR3 sequence (DNA): TGTGCCAGCAGTGAAGCTGAGGTCTTATCGGATGAGCAGTTCTTC. This codes for CASSEAEVLSDEQFF.